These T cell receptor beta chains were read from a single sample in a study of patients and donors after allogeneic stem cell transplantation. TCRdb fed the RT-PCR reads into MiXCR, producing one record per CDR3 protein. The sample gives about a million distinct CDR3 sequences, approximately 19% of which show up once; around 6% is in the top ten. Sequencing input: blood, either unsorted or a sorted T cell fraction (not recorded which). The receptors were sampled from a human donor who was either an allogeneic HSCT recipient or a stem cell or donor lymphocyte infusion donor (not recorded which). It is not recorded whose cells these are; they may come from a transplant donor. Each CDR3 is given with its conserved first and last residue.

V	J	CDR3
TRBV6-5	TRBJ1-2	CASSFQQGGEGYTF
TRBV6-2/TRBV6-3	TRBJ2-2	CASRKWGASSTGELFF
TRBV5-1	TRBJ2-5	CASSLEGFETQYF
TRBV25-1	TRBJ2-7	CASSEWEGLGYEQYF
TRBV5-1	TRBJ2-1	CASSLEGLNYNEQFF
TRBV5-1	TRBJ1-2	CASSLDASKYYGYTF
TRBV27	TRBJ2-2	CASSRTGVTANTGELFF
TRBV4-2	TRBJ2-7	CASSQVFEGPEQYF
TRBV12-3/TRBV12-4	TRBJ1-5	CASSQTGDSNQPQHF
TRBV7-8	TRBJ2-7	CASSLSRTNEQYF
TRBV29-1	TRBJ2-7	CSVETVPYEQYF
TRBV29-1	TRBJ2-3	CSARKGGKDTQYF